This record looks at one T cell receptor (beta chain) sequence and its context. This sample is drawn from a study of blood T cell repertoires in COVID-19. Profiled with immunoSEQ multiplex PCR; TCRdb holds only in-frame clones, not every one. The sample contains some 150,000 clones, roughly 80% of which appear only once. Trimming took 4 bases from V and 6 from J; bases not matched to a gene: 6. Germline V CDR1 and CDR2: SGHNT, YENEEA. This CDR3 has 16 amino acids. The chain has TRBV11-3 and TRBJ2-1; 13 positions agree with TRBD2. The TCR sequence derives from a human donor with acute or convalescent COVID-19. The donor label of this sample is uncertain. The specimen was peripheral blood. This CDR3 is CASSSRLAGGLNEQFF. The CDR3, as DNA: TGTGCCAGCAGCTCGAGACTAGCGGGGGGTCTCAATGAGCAGTTCTTC. The whole variable domain, filled in from reference TRBV11-3 and TRBJ2-1, reads EAGVVQSPRYKIIEKKQPVAFWCNPISGHNTLYWYLQNLGQGPELLIRYENEEAVDDSQLPKDRFSAERLKGVDSTLKIQPAELGDSAVYLCASSSRLAGGLNEQFFGPGTRLTVL.